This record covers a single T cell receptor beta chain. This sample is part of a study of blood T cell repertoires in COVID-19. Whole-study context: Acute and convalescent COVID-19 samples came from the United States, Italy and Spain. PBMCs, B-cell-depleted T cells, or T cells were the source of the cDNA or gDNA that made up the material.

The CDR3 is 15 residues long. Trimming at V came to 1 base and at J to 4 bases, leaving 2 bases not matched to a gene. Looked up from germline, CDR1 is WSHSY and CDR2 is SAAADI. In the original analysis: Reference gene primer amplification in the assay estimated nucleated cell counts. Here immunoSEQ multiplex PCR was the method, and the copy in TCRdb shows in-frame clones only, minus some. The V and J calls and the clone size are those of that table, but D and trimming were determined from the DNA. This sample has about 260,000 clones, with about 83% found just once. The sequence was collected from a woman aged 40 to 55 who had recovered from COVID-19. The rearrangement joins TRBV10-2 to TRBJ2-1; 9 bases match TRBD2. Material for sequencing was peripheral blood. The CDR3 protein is CASSELTSGYNEQFF. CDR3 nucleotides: TGCGCCAGCAGTGAGTTAACTAGCGGGTACAATGAGCAGTTCTTC.